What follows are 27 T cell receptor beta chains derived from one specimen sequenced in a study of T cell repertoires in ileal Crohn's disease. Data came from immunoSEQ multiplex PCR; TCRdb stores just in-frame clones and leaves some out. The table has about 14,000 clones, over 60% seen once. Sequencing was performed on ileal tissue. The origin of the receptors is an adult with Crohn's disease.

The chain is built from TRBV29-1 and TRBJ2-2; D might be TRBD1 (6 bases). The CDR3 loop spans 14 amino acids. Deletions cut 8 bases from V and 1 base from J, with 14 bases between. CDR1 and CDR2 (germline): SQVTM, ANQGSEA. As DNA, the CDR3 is TGCAGCATCCGGGACATGAAGAACACCGGGGAGCTGTTTTTT. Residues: CSIRDMKNTGELFF.

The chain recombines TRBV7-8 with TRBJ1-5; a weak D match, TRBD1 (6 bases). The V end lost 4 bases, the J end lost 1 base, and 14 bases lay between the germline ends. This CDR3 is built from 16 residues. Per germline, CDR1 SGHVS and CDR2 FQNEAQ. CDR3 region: CASSYTGPRSNQPQHF. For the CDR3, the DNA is TGTGCCAGCAGCTATACAGGGCCCAGAAGCAATCAGCCCCAGCATTTT.

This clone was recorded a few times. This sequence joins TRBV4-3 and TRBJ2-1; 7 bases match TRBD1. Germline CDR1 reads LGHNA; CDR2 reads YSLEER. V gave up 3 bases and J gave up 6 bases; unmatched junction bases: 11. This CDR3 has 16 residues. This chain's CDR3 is CASSQSPRDSSNEQFF. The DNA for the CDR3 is TGCGCCAGCAGCCAGAGTCCCCGGGACAGCTCCAATGAGCAGTTCTTC.

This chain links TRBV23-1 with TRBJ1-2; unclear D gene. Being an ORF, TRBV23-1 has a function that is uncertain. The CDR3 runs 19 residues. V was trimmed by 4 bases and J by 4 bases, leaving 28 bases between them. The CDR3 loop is CASSPSGRGQASRAYGYTF. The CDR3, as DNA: TGCGCCAGCAGTCCTTCCGGTCGCGGGCAGGCAAGTAGGGCCTATGGCTACACCTTC.

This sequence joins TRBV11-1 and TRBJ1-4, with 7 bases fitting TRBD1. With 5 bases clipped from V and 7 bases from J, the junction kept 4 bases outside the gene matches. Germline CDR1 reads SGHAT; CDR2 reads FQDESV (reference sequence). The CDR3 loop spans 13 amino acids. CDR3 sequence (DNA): TGTGCCAGCAGCGCCCGACAGGGTGAAAAACTGTTTTTT. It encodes CASSARQGEKLFF.

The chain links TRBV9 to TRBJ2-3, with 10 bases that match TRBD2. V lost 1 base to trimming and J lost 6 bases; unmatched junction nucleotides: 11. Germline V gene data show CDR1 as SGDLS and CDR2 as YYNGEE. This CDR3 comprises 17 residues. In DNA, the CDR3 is TGTGCCAGCAGCGTACTCGGGACTAGCGACGTAGGGGATACGCAGTATTTT. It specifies CASSVLGTSDVGDTQYF.

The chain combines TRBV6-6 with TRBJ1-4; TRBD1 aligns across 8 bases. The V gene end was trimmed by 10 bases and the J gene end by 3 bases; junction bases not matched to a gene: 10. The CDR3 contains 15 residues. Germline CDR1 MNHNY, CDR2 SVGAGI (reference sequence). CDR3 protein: CATKLQDRANEKLFF. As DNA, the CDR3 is TGTGCCACCAAACTACAGGACAGGGCTAATGAAAAACTGTTTTTT.

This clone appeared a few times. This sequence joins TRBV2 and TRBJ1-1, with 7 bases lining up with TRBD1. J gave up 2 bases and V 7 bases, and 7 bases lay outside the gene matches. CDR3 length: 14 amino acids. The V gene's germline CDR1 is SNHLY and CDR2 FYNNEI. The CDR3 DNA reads TGTGCCAGCACTCAACAGGGGAGAAACACTGAAGCTTTCTTT. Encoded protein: CASTQQGRNTEAFF.

The CDR3 coding sequence is TGTGCCAGTAGTCCCCCCGGCAGGCAGTCCTACGAGCAGTACTTC. Translating it yields CASSPPGRQSYEQYF. V and J are TRBV19 and TRBJ2-7; D is undetermined. Germline CDR1 LNHDA, CDR2 SQIVND (reference sequence). This CDR3 region has 15 residues. Between the trimmed V and J ends, which lost 5 bases and 1 base, there was a span of 15 bases.

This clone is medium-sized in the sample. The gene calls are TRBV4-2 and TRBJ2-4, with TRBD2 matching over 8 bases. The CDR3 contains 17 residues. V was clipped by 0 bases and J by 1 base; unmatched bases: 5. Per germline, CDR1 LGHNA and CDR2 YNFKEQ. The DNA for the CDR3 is TGTGCCAGCAGCCAAGATCGGGCTAGCGGGGCCAAAAACATTCAGTACTTC. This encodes CASSQDRASGAKNIQYF.

The CDR3 spells CASRVKGDTDTQYF. CDR3 sequence (DNA): TGTGCCAGTAGGGTCAAAGGGGACACAGATACGCAGTATTTT. The chain is built from TRBV19 and TRBJ2-3; D may be TRBD1 (5 bases). This CDR3 spans 14 amino acids. V lost 6 bases and J 2 bases, leaving 12 bases between the germline ends. CDR1 and CDR2 from the germline V gene are LNHDA and SQIVND (reference sequence). The full variable domain, rest sourced from reference TRBV19 and TRBJ2-3, is DGGITQSPKYLFRKEGQNVTLSCEQNLNHDAMYWYRQDPGQGLRLIYYSQIVNDFQKGDIAEGYSVSREKKESFPLTVTSAQKNPTAFYLCASRVKGDTDTQYFGPGTRLTVL.

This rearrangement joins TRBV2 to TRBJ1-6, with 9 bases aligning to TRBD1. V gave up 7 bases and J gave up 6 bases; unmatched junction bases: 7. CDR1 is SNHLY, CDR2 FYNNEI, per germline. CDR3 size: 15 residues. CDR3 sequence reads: CASNPGQGFNSPLHF. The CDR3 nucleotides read TGTGCCAGCAACCCGGGACAGGGATTTAATTCACCCCTCCACTTT.

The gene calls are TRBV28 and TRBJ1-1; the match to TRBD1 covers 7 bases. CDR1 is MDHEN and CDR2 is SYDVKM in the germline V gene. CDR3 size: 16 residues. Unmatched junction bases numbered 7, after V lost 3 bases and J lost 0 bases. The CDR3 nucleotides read TGTGCCAGCAGTTTCCCCCAGGGGGGTTTGAACACTGAAGCTTTCTTT. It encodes CASSFPQGGLNTEAFF.

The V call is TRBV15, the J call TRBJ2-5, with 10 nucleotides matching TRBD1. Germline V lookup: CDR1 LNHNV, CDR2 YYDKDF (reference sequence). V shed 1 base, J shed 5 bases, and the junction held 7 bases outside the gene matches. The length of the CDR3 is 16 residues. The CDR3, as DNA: TGTGCCACCAGCAGAGCCGGGACAGGGGTTTTGGAGACCCAGTACTTC. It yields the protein CATSRAGTGVLETQYF.

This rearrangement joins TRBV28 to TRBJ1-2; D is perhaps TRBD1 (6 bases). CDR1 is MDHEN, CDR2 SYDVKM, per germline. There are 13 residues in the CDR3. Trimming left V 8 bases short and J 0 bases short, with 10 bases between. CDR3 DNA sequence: TGTGCCAGCGGGACACCTCCTAACTATGGCTACACCTTC. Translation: CASGTPPNYGYTF.

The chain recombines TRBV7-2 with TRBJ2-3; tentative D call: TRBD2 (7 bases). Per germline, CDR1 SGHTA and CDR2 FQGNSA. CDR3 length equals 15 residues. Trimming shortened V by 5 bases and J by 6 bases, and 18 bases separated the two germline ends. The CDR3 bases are TGTGCCAGCAGCCTCGGGGGGCCCGGGGCCGATACGCAGTATTTT. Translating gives CASSLGGPGADTQYF. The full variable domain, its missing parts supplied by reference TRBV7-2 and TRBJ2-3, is GAGVSQSPSNKVTEKGKDVELRCDPISGHTALYWYRQSLGQGLEFLIYFQGNSAPDKSGLPSDRFSAERTGGSVSTLTIQRTQQEDSAVYLCASSLGGPGADTQYFGPGTRLTVL.

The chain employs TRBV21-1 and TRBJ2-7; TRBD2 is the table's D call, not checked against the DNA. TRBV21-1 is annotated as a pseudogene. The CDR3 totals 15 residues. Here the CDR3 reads CASSTPSGTSYEQYF. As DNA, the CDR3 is TGTGCCAGCAGCACTCCATCCGGGACTAGCTACGAGCAGTACTTC.

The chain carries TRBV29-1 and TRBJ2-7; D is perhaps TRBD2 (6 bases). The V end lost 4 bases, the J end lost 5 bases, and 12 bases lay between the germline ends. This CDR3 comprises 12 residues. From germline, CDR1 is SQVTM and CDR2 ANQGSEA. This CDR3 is CSVAAGSHEQYF. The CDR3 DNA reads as TGCAGCGTTGCTGCGGGATCCCACGAGCAGTACTTC.

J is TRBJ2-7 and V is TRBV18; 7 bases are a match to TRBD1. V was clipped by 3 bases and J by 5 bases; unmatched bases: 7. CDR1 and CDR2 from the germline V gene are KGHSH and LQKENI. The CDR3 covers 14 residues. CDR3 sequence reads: CASSPQTGFDEQYF. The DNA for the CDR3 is TGTGCCAGCTCACCGCAGACAGGGTTCGACGAGCAGTACTTC.

CDR3 nucleotides: TGTGCCAGCAGTTTAGGGAGCTCTGGAAACACCATATATTTT. This translates into CASSLGSSGNTIYF. The chain links TRBV28 to TRBJ1-3; no reliable D call. Germline V gene sequence: CDR1 MDHEN, CDR2 SYDVKM. The V and J ends lost 2 bases and 0 bases respectively, with 5 bases between them. The CDR3 spans 14 residues.

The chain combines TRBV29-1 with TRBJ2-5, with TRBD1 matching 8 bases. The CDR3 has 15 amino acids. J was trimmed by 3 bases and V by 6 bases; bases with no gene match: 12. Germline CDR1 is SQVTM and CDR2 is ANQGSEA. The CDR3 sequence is CSVGAFRGRKETQYF. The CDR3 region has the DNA TGCAGCGTGGGGGCCTTCAGGGGGCGGAAAGAGACCCAGTACTTC.

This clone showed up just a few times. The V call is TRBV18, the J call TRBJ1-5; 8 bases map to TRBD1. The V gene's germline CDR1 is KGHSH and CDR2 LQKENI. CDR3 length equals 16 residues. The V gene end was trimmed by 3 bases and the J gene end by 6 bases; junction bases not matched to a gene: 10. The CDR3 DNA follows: TGTGCCAGCTCACCTACGACAGGGGCAATCGGTCAGCCCCAGCATTTT. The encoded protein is CASSPTTGAIGQPQHF. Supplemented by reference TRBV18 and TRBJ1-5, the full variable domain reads NAGVMQNPRHLVRRRGQEARLRCSPMKGHSHVYWYRQLPEEGLKFMVYLQKENIIDESGMPKERFSAEFPKEGPSILRIQQVVRGDSAAYFCASSPTTGAIGQPQHFGDGTRLSIL.

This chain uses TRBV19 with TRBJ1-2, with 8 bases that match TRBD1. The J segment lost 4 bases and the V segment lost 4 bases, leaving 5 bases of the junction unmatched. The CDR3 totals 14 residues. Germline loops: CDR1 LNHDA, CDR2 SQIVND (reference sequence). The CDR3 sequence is CASSTGQVSYGYTF. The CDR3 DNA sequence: TGTGCCAGTAGTACGGGACAGGTATCCTATGGCTACACCTTC. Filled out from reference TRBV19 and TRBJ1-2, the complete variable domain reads DGGITQSPKYLFRKEGQNVTLSCEQNLNHDAMYWYRQDPGQGLRLIYYSQIVNDFQKGDIAEGYSVSREKKESFPLTVTSAQKNPTAFYLCASSTGQVSYGYTFGSGTRLTVV.

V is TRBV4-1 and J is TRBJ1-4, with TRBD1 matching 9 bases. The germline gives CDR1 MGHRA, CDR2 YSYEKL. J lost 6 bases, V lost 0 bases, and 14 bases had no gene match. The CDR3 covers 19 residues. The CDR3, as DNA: TGCGCCAGCAGCCAAGATTCCTTCATCTTGGGACAGGGTTATGAAAAACTGTTTTTT. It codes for CASSQDSFILGQGYEKLFF.

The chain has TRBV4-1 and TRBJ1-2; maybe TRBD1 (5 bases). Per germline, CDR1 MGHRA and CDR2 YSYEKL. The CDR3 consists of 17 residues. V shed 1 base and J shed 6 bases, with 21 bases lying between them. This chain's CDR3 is CASSQVSSGQGIHGYTF. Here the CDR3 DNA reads TGCGCCAGCAGCCAAGTGTCTTCCGGGCAGGGCATTCATGGCTACACCTTC.

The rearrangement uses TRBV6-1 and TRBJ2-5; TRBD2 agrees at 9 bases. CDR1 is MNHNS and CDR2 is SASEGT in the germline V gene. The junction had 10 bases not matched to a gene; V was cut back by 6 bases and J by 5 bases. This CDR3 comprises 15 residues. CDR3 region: CASSPNRLAVETQYF. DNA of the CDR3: TGTGCCAGCAGCCCAAACAGACTAGCGGTTGAGACCCAGTACTTC.

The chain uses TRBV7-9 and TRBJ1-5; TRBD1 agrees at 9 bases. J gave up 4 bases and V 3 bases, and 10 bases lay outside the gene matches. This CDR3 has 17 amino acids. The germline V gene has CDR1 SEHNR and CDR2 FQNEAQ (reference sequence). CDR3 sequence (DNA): TGTGCCAGCAGCTTCGAAACCGGGACAGGGATAAATCAGCCCCAGCATTTT. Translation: CASSFETGTGINQPQHF.